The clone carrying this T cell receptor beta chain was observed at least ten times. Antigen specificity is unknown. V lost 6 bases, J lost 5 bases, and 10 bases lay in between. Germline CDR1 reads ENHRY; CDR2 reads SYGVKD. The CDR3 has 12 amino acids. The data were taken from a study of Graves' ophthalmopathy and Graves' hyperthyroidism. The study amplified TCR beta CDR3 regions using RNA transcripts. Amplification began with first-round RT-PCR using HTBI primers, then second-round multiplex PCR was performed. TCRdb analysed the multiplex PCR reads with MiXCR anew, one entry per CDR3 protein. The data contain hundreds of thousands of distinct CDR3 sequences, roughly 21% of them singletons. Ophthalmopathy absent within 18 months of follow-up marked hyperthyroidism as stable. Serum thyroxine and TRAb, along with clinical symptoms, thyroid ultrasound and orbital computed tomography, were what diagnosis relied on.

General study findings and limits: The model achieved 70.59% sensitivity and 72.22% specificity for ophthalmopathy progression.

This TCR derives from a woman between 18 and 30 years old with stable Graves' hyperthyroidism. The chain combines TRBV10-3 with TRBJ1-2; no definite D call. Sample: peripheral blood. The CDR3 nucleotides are TGTGCCATCAGCCGGACTGAGTATGGCTACACCTTC. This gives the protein CAISRTEYGYTF.